This is a list of T cell receptor beta chains from one sample in a study of T cell responses to AZD1222 COVID-19 vaccine. Produced via immunoSEQ multiplex PCR; TCRdb's table is partial and in-frame only. The table has 60,000 to 95,000 clones, about nine tenths seen once; the top ten hold roughly 18%. Sequenced here: peripheral blood, sampled 28 days after the second AZD1222 dose. The receptors come from an adult who received the AZD1222 COVID-19 vaccine. The CDR3 runs from the conserved cysteine through the conserved F or W. D genes are given only for firm matches. The size field is filled for only some rows; it gives once, few, many or a size class.

>TRBV9|.|TRBJ2-7|.
CASSEVEGYEQYF
TGTGCCAGCAGCGAGGTCGAAGGCTACGAGCAGTACTTC
>TRBV18|.|TRBJ2-7|.
CASSPPDGHEQYF
TGTGCCAGCTCACCACCTGATGGGCACGAGCAGTACTTC
>TRBV27|.|TRBJ1-6|TRBD1
CASSSDREGSYNSPLHF
TGTGCCAGCAGTTCGGACAGGGAGGGCTCCTATAATTCACCCCTCCACTTT
>TRBV28|.|TRBJ1-5|.
CASSKTTNQPQHF
TGTGCCAGCAGTAAAACAACTAATCAGCCCCAGCATTTT
>TRBV19|.|TRBJ1-6|TRBD1
CASKPGQMVDNSPLHF
TGTGCCAGTAAACCGGGACAGATGGTTGATAATTCACCCCTCCACTTT
>TRBV7-9|.|TRBJ1-6|.
CASSFGINSPLHF
TGTGCCAGCAGCTTCGGGATTAATTCACCCCTCCACTTT
>TRBV11-2|.|TRBJ2-1|TRBD2
CASSLTSGGSYNEQFF
TGTGCCAGCAGCCTGACTAGCGGGGGGTCCTACAATGAGCAGTTCTTC
>TRBV4-2|.|TRBJ2-7|.
CASSQDLNGAYEQYF
TGTGCCAGCAGCCAAGATTTGAACGGAGCCTACGAGCAGTACTTC
>TRBV5-1|once|TRBJ1-1|.
CASSFGGTEAFF
TGCGCCAGCAGCTTCGGGGGCACTGAAGCTTTCTTT
>TRBV6-5|.|TRBJ2-2|.
CASSSDRNTGELFF
TGTGCCAGCAGTTCCGACAGAAACACCGGGGAGCTGTTTTTT